This T cell receptor (beta chain) was retrieved from a study of cytomegalovirus exposure and HLA in healthy donors (dated by TCRdb to the late 2010s). In the study overall: According to an earlier analysis of several hundred of the donors, about 190 million T cells yielded 117 million unique TCR beta sequences and around 300 Gb of sequence data. A later genetic analysis took genome-wide SNP genotypes for about 65% of the 666 donors and used that subset as a discovery cohort. Alongside the repertoire data, information on donor age, sex, ethnicity and CMV serostatus was compiled. In a later analysis, previously published TCR beta repertoires from several hundred donors were re-analyzed and high-resolution HLA genotyping was added so that TCR occurrence patterns could be studied. Rather than drawing on any new phenotypic data, the later analysis identified candidate immune exposures from TCR beta sequences and the way those sequences occurred across donors. The study used immunosequencing to profile the T cell repertoires of some 600 subjects and linked those repertoires to cytomegalovirus serostatus. Besides the first cohort of around 700 subjects, a separate validation cohort made up of over a hundred different subjects was used. HLA typing covered class I and class II loci at four-digit resolution. All discovery cohort repertoires had been generated using a single sequencing platform. Typing coverage varied by locus: roughly 629-630 donors for A, B, C, DRB1 and DQB1; roughly 520 for DQA1; approximately 570 for DPA1; approximately 450 for DPB1. An earlier analysis of 500 to 750 of the donors applied high-throughput TCR beta sequencing to assess whether each TCR beta V gene segment acted as functional or pseudogenic. Across 300 to 500 genotyped donors of the cohort, an average of 235,054 unique TCR beta nucleotide sequences per donor were sequenced, and roughly 18% of those sequences were non-productive. The genetic ancestry cluster associated with self-reported Caucasian donors included 70% to 85% of the approximately 430 genotyped donors. Roughly 5 DR-DQ haplotypes were handled as single units for association and clustering, since linkage in the cohort was strong. To predict cytomegalovirus infection status, the study brought together high-throughput TCR immunosequencing, statistical association of individual TCRs with disease status, and machine learning. The study aimed to test whether signatures of past pathogen exposure could be identified by cataloging public T cell receptors. An early release that covered about 600 HLA-typed donors contained about 300 gigabases of sequencing data and 65 million to 100 million unique TCR sequences. The paper as a whole reports these results and caveats: A later genetic analysis associated a missense DCLRE1C variant with V-gene and J-gene trimming of TCR beta chains, and an independent cohort replicated the association. In a later analysis, HLA-associated TCR beta chains were found to be more clonally expanded and to have lower generation probabilities than equally common non-associated chains. The classifier was reported to diagnose cytomegalovirus status with high specificity and sensitivity in both the original cohort and the validation cohort. Presence/absence analyses assumed roughly uniform sequencing depth across donors, an assumption that may not hold. An earlier analysis of approximately 600 of the donors showed that most TCR beta V segments appeared in productive rearrangements either about 87% or about 30% of the time, which broadly matched IMGT annotations. In the study, approximately 160 TCR beta chains were listed as associated with cytomegalovirus. A later analysis found that most CMV-associated TCR beta chains appeared HLA-restricted, with HLA associations seemingly driven largely by CMV exposure. When HLA alleles, especially DR and DQ, strongly co-occurred, TCR associations were difficult to assign to individual alleles. Immune exposure information for the cohort was limited to CMV serostatus. Because counts were too low, about 15 rarely observed V segments, including chromosome 9 orphons, were left out of the earlier analysis of 587 of the donors. According to the authors, the approach could potentially be generalized to other disease states and immunological phenotypes. A later analysis associated about 17,000 TCR beta sequences with specific HLA alleles at a false discovery rate of 0.05. A few of the identified cytomegalovirus-associated TCR beta chains were confirmed in vitro to be specific for cytomegalovirus antigens. The sequencing pipeline was judged likely to have produced a cluster of highly shared sequence variants as a technical artifact. In this cohort, only TCR beta chains were sequenced, and detectable features were limited by the absence of alpha or paired-chain data. Linkage disequilibrium might explain the correlated functional status among segregating V segments, but an unknown experimental factor could not be ruled out. Because HLA typing was unavailable for some donors at each locus, only the typed subset was used in association tests. In a later genetic analysis, fewer N-insertions in productive TCRs were reported among donors in an Asian-associated ancestry cluster than the roughly 700-donor mean. A further reported finding was that TCR beta sequences accurately predicted the HLA-A and HLA-B alleles for most subjects in the first cohort. While some public TCRs were present in many individuals, most TCR sequences turned up only very rarely across donors. The 87-base-pair reads could not distinguish some IMGT-functional V segments, including TRBV6-2 and TRBV6-3, so those segments were excluded. Several of the top co-occurrence clusters appeared to be linked to parvovirus B19, influenza, CMV and Epstein-Barr virus, according to a later analysis. According to a later analysis, TCR association rates differed among HLA loci, with DRB1 alleles showing the most associated TCRs and HLA-C alleles showing the fewest.

As for this clone: No cognate antigen has been identified for it. At one end the junction does not follow the germline gene, possibly because of a read error.

In total, over 600 healthy bone marrow donors made up the cohort. All cohort members were sampled while nominally healthy, although unrecorded immune exposures were likely present. The donor was CMV seropositive and belonged to the group of 270 or so seropositive cohort members. Every donor gave a peripheral blood sample, and the peripheral blood mononuclear cells from that sample were used for TCR beta sequencing. The Qiagen DNeasy Blood Extraction Kit was used to extract genomic DNA from the blood cell samples. Libraries came from the immunoSEQ multiplex PCR assay. The multiplex PCR relied on a mix of 60 forward primers for TCR Vbeta segments and 13 reverse primers for TCR Jbeta segments. The CDR3 region of rearranged TCR beta genes was amplified from genomic DNA with a multiplex PCR assay. Amplified TCR beta libraries were sequenced as 87-base-pair reads on the Illumina HiSeq System. Concerning the study's data processing: In a later analysis, some 80 million unique TCR beta chains were counted across the approximately 670 repertoires, and around 10 million of these chains were shared by at least two donors. A nearest-neighbor algorithm error-corrected the raw reads and collapsed the reads into unique sequences, merging closely related sequences to remove PCR and sequencing errors. V, D and J gene segments were assigned by aligning CDR3 sequences to IMGT reference sequences. For a sequence to be retained, a match of at least six nucleotides to both a V gene segment and a J gene segment was required. Rearrangements were classified as productive when the CDR3 lacked stop codons and remained in frame with V and J, and all other rearrangements were classified as non-productive. Following IMGT convention, CDR3 was defined as the stretch from the second conserved V-encoded cysteine to the conserved J-encoded phenylalanine. The earlier analysis of about 640 of the donors excluded any sequence lacking an unambiguous match to a single V gene segment. An earlier analysis of a few hundred of the donors called V segments functional above 56.7% productive rearrangements and segregating when the between-donor standard deviation exceeded 5%. A statistical classification framework was built for diagnosing cytomegalovirus status from the catalog of TCR beta chain sequences. In a later analysis, V and J genes were assigned by comparing TCR nucleotide sequences against IMGT/GENE-DB human TR gene sequences. Using the TCRdist pipeline, a later analysis assigned CDR3 sequences along with most-parsimonious VDJ recombination scenarios. In a later analysis, each TCR beta chain was defined by its CDR3 amino acid sequence together with its V-gene family, and reads without a unique V-gene family were excluded. In a later analysis, fewer than 650 highly shared, low-generation-probability nucleotide sequences were removed to address suspected cross-contamination and a sequencing artifact. In a later analysis, a clonal expansion index was calculated for each public chain from normalized within-repertoire ranks of inferred template counts. A later analysis computed generation probabilities with a VDJ recombination model fitted to out-of-frame rearrangements, and checked the results against IGoR. Hypergeometric tests were used in a later analysis to score TCR-TCR, TCR-HLA and TCR-CMV co-occurrence, with a repertoire-size bias correction applied to the TCR pairs. In a later analysis, false discovery rates were estimated by permuting HLA or CMV assignments 20 times. In a later analysis, co-occurring TCRs were grouped with DBSCAN, and TCRdist sequence similarity was added when clustering was performed within HLA-allele-positive subsets. Repertoires with fewer than 30,000 or more than 120,000 public chains, plus five repertoires with anomalous nucleotide sharing, were excluded from co-occurrence clustering. TCRdb mirrors the immuneACCESS table, restricted to in-frame sequences. Some clones are absent from its copies; in checked studies, under half trace to an unresolved V gene, and the reason for the others is unknown. From that table come the V and J calls and clone size; the DNA was used to work out D and trimming. The sample table holds fewer than 120,000 clones, of which over 60% were seen once. The ten most abundant clones make up about 2.9% of the sample.

The CDR3 has 16 amino acids, counting the end cysteine and phenylalanine. Only CDR3 DNA remains: 48 bases, in frame from the first base. The germline V gene (reference sequence) specifies SEHNR as CDR1 and FQNEAQ as CDR2. Sequencing was carried out using PBMCs. The source is a woman aged 55 to 70 in good health and CMV-seropositive. The sequence is built from TRBV7-9 and TRBJ2-1, with 10 bases matching TRBD2. In nucleotide form, the sequence is TGTTCCAGCAGCTCCCGGAGCGGGCTAGCGGGAGATGAGCAGTTCTTC. Translation gives CSSSSRSGLAGDEQFF.